This T cell receptor beta chain was recorded in a study of T cells in Graves' hyperthyroidism and ophthalmopathy. Study conclusions and caveats: A model built on 13 V-J features separated ophthalmopathy from stable hyperthyroidism.

Trimming left V 0 bases short and J 11 bases short, with 7 bases between. The germline V gene has CDR1 ENHRY and CDR2 SYGVKD. This CDR3 has 11 residues. Fresh peripheral blood, around 11 ml of it, supplied the PBMCs. The sample holds many counts of this clonotype. Its antigen remains unidentified. TCR beta CDR3 region amplification was performed from RNA transcripts. A set of HTBI primers served as the primers for a first-round RT-PCR of the TCR CDR3. TCRdb re-derived calls from the multiplex PCR reads in MiXCR, one entry per CDR3 protein. This sample has 600,000 to 800,000 distinct CDR3 sequences, with over 35% found just once.

The chain recombines TRBV10-3 with TRBJ1-1; D remains ambiguous. This TCR was sampled from a woman aged 40 to 50 with Graves' hyperthyroidism. Sequences were obtained from blood. In nucleotides, the CDR3 is TGTGCCATCAGTGAGTCGGAACAGGCTTTCTTT. Encoded protein: CAISESEQAFF.